This T cell receptor (beta chain) appears in the sequencing data of a study of Ad26.COV2.S vaccination and SARS-CoV-2 variants. The method was immunoSEQ multiplex PCR; TCRdb's version includes in-frame clones alone and lacks a portion of them. Of some 250,000 clones listed, 88% were seen once; the top ten hold about 11%. Germline V gene data show CDR1 as MNHEY and CDR2 as SMNVEV (reference sequence). The CDR3 is made up of 15 amino acids. The V end lost 6 bases, the J end lost 0 bases, and 12 bases lay between the germline ends. Findings and limits, study-wide: Reports say spike-specific CD8+ and CD4+ T cell responses covered substantial breadth after vaccination.

Noted treatment: around 19 received Ad26.COV2.S at low or high dose, single or two shots; 5 received placebo; per-sample allocation not given. Sampling occurred on day 63 after the first vaccine or placebo injection. Donation came from an adult in Boston who was aged 18-55 years. Remarks on this clone: Its antigen remains unknown.

V gene TRBV27 combines with J gene TRBJ1-5; a possible D gene is TRBD1 (6 bases). The material sequenced was peripheral blood, taken in a trial of Ad26.COV2.S vaccine versus placebo. The TCR was taken from a person aged 18-65 years who received the Ad26.COV2.S COVID-19 vaccine or a placebo. The CDR3 DNA is TGTGCCAGCAGGGAACAGGGTTATAGCAATCAGCCCCAGCATTTT. It codes for CASREQGYSNQPQHF.